This TCR beta chain was identified in a study of T-cell memory formation after mild COVID-19. Study-wide points: Contracting clones localized mainly to CM and EM when CD4+ and mainly to EMRA when CD8+. The appearance of some responding clones in pre-infection memory suggested that cross-reactive memory joined.

Germline values: CDR1 MNHEY, CDR2 SVGAGI. Between the trimmed V and J ends, which lost 7 bases and 2 bases, there was a span of 25 bases. This CDR3 comprises 18 residues. As regards this clonotype: Its antigen is not known.

TCRdb recomputed calls from the 5' RACE reads with MiXCR, one row per CDR3 protein. There are about 140,000 distinct CDR3 sequences in the sample; roughly 14% occur only once, and less than 15% lies in the top ten. Sequencing was performed on PBMCs or a T cell subset sorted from them (not recorded which). The TCR was taken from an adult woman who had mild COVID-19 (a few samples of this study predate the infection). Cell type and time point are not known. This rearrangement joins TRBV6-5 to TRBJ2-3, with unresolved D. CDR3 loop: CASKSPPVASLNTDTQYF. The CDR3 DNA is TGTGCCAGCAAATCCCCCCCCGTGGCTAGTCTAAACACAGATACGCAGTATTTT.